This note documents a single T cell receptor beta chain sequence. The antigen remains unidentified. The sample is drawn from a study of long-term antiretroviral therapy in people with HIV. People in the study who had HIV all got their treatment in the United States. Version v3.0 of the immunoSEQ assay ran at survey level. Profiled with immunoSEQ multiplex PCR; TCRdb holds only in-frame clones, not every one. The table shows tens of thousands of clones, with 84% occurring only once. This CDR3 comprises 14 residues. Trimming took 3 bases from V and 5 from J, leaving 13 bases between them. Germline V gene data show CDR1 as MDHEN and CDR2 as SYDVKM. Findings and limits, study-wide: The study found that diversity rose after ART but stayed below transplant donor controls.

The sequencing here drew on unsorted PBMCs, taken 0.4 years after starting antiretroviral therapy. The V gene is TRBV28, the J gene TRBJ1-1; possible D gene TRBD1, 5 bases. The sequence was obtained from a young man with HIV. As DNA, the CDR3 is TGTGCCAGCAGTTTGGGGGATGGGGGAACTGAAGCTTTCTTT. The encoded protein is CASSLGDGGTEAFF.